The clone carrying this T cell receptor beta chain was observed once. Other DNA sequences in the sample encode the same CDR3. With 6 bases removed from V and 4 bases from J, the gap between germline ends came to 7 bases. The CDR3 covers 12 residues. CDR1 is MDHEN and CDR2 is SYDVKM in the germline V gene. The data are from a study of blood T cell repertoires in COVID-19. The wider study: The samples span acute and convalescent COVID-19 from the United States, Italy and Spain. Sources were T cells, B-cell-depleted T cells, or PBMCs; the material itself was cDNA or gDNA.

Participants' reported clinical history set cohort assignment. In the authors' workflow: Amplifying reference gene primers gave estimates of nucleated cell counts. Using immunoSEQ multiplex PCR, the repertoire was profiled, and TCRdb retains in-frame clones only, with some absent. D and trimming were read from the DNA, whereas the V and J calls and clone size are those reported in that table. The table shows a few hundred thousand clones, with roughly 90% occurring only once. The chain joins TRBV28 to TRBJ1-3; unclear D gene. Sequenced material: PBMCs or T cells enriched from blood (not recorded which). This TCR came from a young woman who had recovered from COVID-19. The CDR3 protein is CASSLRGNTIYF. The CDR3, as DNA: TGTGCCAGCAGCTTGCGAGGAAACACCATATATTTT.